Shown below are 26 T cell receptor beta chains from a single sample sequenced in a study of OX40 agonist ivuxolimab in advanced cancers. Data came from immunoSEQ multiplex PCR; TCRdb stores just in-frame clones and leaves some out. The sample records tens of thousands of clones, around 85% being singletons. This material consisted of CD4+ or CD8+ T cells sorted from blood, taken in a trial of the OX40 agonist ivuxolimab. These receptors all come from an adult with an advanced solid tumor such as melanoma, head and neck, liver or kidney cancer.

The rearrangement uses TRBV7-9 and TRBJ2-1; the D gene is possibly TRBD1 (6 bases). Trimming removed 1 base from V and 6 bases from J, with 16 bases in between. Germline CDR1 and CDR2: SEHNR and FQNEAQ (reference sequence). The CDR3 runs 16 residues. The CDR3 sequence is CASSLEDRQLSNEQFF. In DNA form, the CDR3 reads TGTGCCAGCAGCTTAGAGGACAGACAACTTTCCAATGAGCAGTTCTTC.

CDR3 residues: CAWSFSTGGDEQFF. Written as DNA, the CDR3 is TGTGCCTGGAGTTTCTCCACAGGGGGCGATGAGCAGTTCTTC. The chain employs TRBV30 and TRBJ2-1, with TRBD1 matching over 9 bases. The CDR3 runs 14 residues. V shed 2 bases, J shed 8 bases, and the junction held 7 bases outside the gene matches. Per the germline V gene, CDR1 is GTSNPN and CDR2 is SVGIG (reference sequence).

V gene TRBV7-6 combines with J gene TRBJ2-2; possible D gene TRBD2, 5 bases. This CDR3 spans 15 amino acids. Germline-derived CDR1 and CDR2 are SGHVS and FNYEAQ. The V and J ends lost 4 bases and 6 bases respectively, with 15 bases between them. CDR3 sequence reads: CASSYSAQGSGELFF. CDR3 sequence (DNA): TGTGCCAGCAGCTATAGCGCCCAAGGGTCCGGGGAGCTGTTTTTT.

This clone has more than one count but fewer than ten. The genes are TRBV10-3 and TRBJ2-3; D possibly uses TRBD1 or TRBD2 (5 bases each). Trimming removed 7 bases at V and 9 bases at J, with 11 bases between. Germline V gives CDR1 ENHRY, CDR2 SYGVKD. The CDR3 is made up of 11 amino acids. Here the CDR3 DNA reads TGTGCCATCACCCCTGGGGGAACGCAGTATTTT. Encoded protein: CAITPGGTQYF.

This rearrangement joins TRBV7-6 to TRBJ2-1; TRBD1 agrees at 7 bases. The germline V gene has CDR1 SGHVS and CDR2 FNYEAQ. The ends lost 5 bases at V and 4 bases at J; junction bases unmatched: 5. The CDR3 spans 14 residues. This CDR3 is CASSPRDSYNEQFF. The CDR3, as DNA: TGTGCCAGCAGCCCCCGGGACAGTTACAATGAGCAGTTCTTC. Together with reference TRBV7-6 and TRBJ2-1, the CDR3 gives the full variable domain: GAGVSQSPRYKVTKRGQDVALRCDPISGHVSLYWYRQALGQGPEFLTYFNYEAQQDKSGLPNDRFSAERPEGSISTLTIQRTEQRDSAMYRCASSPRDSYNEQFFGPGTRLTVL.

CDR3 nucleotides: TGTGCCAGCAGCTTACCGGACAGGGAAGGAGCTAATGAAAAACTGTTTTTT. This codes for CASSLPDREGANEKLFF. The chain employs TRBV7-9 and TRBJ1-4, with 8 bases aligning to TRBD1. The junction had 8 bases not matched to a gene; V was cut back by 2 bases and J by 3 bases. In germline, CDR1 is SEHNR, CDR2 FQNEAQ (reference sequence). The CDR3 is 17 amino acids.

The chain links TRBV14 to TRBJ2-1; D possibly matches TRBD1 or TRBD2 (7 bases each). The CDR3 totals 16 residues. In germline, CDR1 is SGHDN, CDR2 FVKESK. V shed 4 bases and J shed 8 bases, with 21 bases lying between them. The CDR3: CASSRAQGGDIDEQFF. The DNA for the CDR3 is TGTGCCAGCAGCCGAGCCCAGGGGGGGGACATCGATGAGCAGTTCTTC.

This sequence joins TRBV9 and TRBJ2-7; weak D call: TRBD2 (5 bases). Germline CDR1 is SGDLS and CDR2 is YYNGEE. This CDR3 is built from 14 residues. V lost 0 bases to trimming and J lost 5 bases, with 12 bases between them. The CDR3 here is CASSVGVGDDEQYF. CDR3 sequence (DNA): TGTGCCAGCAGCGTAGGAGTGGGAGATGACGAGCAGTACTTC.

The chain has TRBV10-3 and TRBJ2-1, with 7 bases matching TRBD2. Trimming took 0 bases from V and 1 from J; bases not matched to a gene: 6. The V gene's germline CDR1 is ENHRY and CDR2 SYGVKD. The length of the CDR3 is 17 residues. The CDR3 region is CAISESIGGRSYNEQFF. In DNA, the CDR3 is TGTGCCATCAGTGAGTCGATTGGCGGGAGATCCTACAATGAGCAGTTCTTC.

The chain recombines TRBV5-8 with TRBJ2-1; the D is unclear. Germline V gives CDR1 SGHTS, CDR2 YDEGEE. The CDR3 loop spans 12 amino acids. The V end lost 0 bases, the J end lost 9 bases, and 7 bases lay between the germline ends. Written as DNA, the CDR3 is TGTGCCAGCAGCTTGGGTGAGACTGAGCAGTTCTTC. This sequence encodes CASSLGETEQFF.

The V gene is TRBV5-4, the J gene TRBJ2-7; D unresolved. V dropped 1 base and J dropped 3 bases, with 2 bases sitting between them. Germline values: CDR1 SGHNT, CDR2 YYREEE (reference sequence). The CDR3 consists of 11 residues. The CDR3 DNA reads as TGTGCCAGCAGCTTGTACTACGAGCAGTACTTC. Amino acids: CASSLYYEQYF.

The chain is built from TRBV2 and TRBJ2-5; 11 bases map to TRBD2. V dropped 3 bases and J dropped 4; count of bases not matched to a gene: 7. This CDR3 region has 16 residues. Per germline, CDR1 SNHLY and CDR2 FYNNEI. CDR3 coding DNA: TGTGCCAGCAGTGATCCCCTAGCGGGAGGTAGAGAGACCCAGTACTTC. Protein: CASSDPLAGGRETQYF. Complete variable domain (other parts from reference TRBV2 and TRBJ2-5): EPEVTQTPSHQVTQMGQEVILRCVPISNHLYFYWYRQILGQKVEFLVSFYNNEISEKSEIFDDQFSVERPDGSNFTLKIRSTKLEDSAMYFCASSDPLAGGRETQYFGPGTRLLVL.

The V gene is TRBV4-2, the J gene TRBJ2-7, with 11 bases matching TRBD2. The CDR3 runs to 16 residues. Germline V gene lookup returns CDR1 LGHNA and CDR2 YNFKEQ. After removal of 4 bases from V and 2 bases from J, the junction contained 7 bases not matched to a gene. Here the CDR3 reads CASSPTSGSTTYEQYF. CDR3 bases: TGTGCCAGCAGCCCCACTAGCGGGAGTACGACCTACGAGCAGTACTTC.

The V call is TRBV5-4, the J call TRBJ1-2; a possible D gene is TRBD1 (5 bases). The CDR3 contains 12 residues. The germline CDR1 and CDR2 sequences are SGHNT and YYREEE (reference sequence). The V gene lost 2 bases and the J gene lost 8 bases, with 10 bases spanning the gap. The chain's CDR3 is CASSFLRDGYTF. CDR3 DNA sequence: TGTGCCAGCAGCTTCCTCAGGGACGGCTACACCTTC.

The V call is TRBV29-1, the J call TRBJ1-1; D unresolved. Germline V lookup: CDR1 SQVTM, CDR2 ANQGSEA. The CDR3 sequence is 14 residues long. V was trimmed by 3 bases and J by 1 base, leaving 12 bases between them. The CDR3 sequence is CSVESGAGNTEAFF. In nucleotides, the CDR3 is TGCAGCGTTGAGTCTGGAGCGGGGAACACTGAAGCTTTCTTT.

The rearrangement links TRBV5-5 to TRBJ2-7; tentatively, D is TRBD1 or TRBD2 (5 bases each). This CDR3 contains 13 residues. Germline V gene sequence: CDR1 SGHKS, CDR2 YYEKEE (reference sequence). V shed 4 bases and J shed 0 bases, with 8 bases lying between them. In nucleotides, the CDR3 is TGTGCCAGCAGCCTGAGGGGCTCCTACGAGCAGTACTTC. This translates into CASSLRGSYEQYF.

The V call is TRBV4-1, the J call TRBJ2-3; possibly TRBD2 for D (6 bases). Trimming shortened V by 0 bases and J by 2 bases, and 12 bases separated the two germline ends. Germline CDR1 reads MGHRA; CDR2 reads YSYEKL. The CDR3 is made up of 16 amino acids. The CDR3 here is CASSQETGSATDTQYF. DNA of the CDR3: TGCGCCAGCAGCCAAGAAACCGGGAGTGCCACAGATACGCAGTATTTT.

The CDR3 loop is CASSPYRGNTEAFF. The CDR3 DNA reads as TGTGCCAGCAGCCCGTACAGGGGAAACACTGAAGCTTTCTTT. The chain employs TRBV11-3 and TRBJ1-1, with TRBD1 matching over 7 bases. Germline V gene data show CDR1 as SGHNT and CDR2 as YENEEA. J was trimmed by 2 bases and V by 5 bases; bases with no gene match: 5. The CDR3 covers 14 residues.

V usage is TRBV6-1 and J usage is TRBJ1-6; 11 bases agree with TRBD1. The CDR3 loop spans 16 amino acids. CDR1 and CDR2 from the germline V gene are MNHNS and SASEGT. The V segment lost 2 bases and the J segment 9 bases; nucleotides outside the gene matches: 6. DNA for the CDR3: TGTGCCAGCAGTGAATTAGGGACAGGGGGTGGTTCACCCCTCCACTTT. Its translation is CASSELGTGGGSPLHF.

The V and J genes are TRBV27 and TRBJ2-7; D unresolved. The V and J ends lost 3 bases and 4 bases respectively, with 10 bases between them. From germline, CDR1 is MNHEY and CDR2 SMNVEV (reference sequence). The CDR3 totals 13 residues. The CDR3 loop reads CASSFGRSYEQYF. CDR3 DNA sequence: TGTGCCAGCAGTTTTGGCAGGTCTTACGAGCAGTACTTC.

This rearrangement joins TRBV11-3 to TRBJ2-1, with TRBD2 as a possible D gene (6 bases). The CDR3 length is 14 residues. Looked up from germline, CDR1 is SGHNT and CDR2 is YENEEA. The V and J ends lost 4 bases and 8 bases respectively, with 15 bases between them. The CDR3 nucleotides read TGTGCCAGCAGCTCGGGGGAGCTCCCCCATGAGCAGTTCTTC. Encoded protein: CASSSGELPHEQFF.

This rearrangement joins TRBV7-9 to TRBJ2-1; no firm D call. Trimming removed 1 base at V and 6 bases at J, with 1 base between. CDR3 size: 11 residues. In germline, CDR1 is SEHNR, CDR2 FQNEAQ (reference sequence). DNA of the CDR3: TGTGCCAGCAGCTTAGTCAATGAGCAGTTCTTC. The encoded protein is CASSLVNEQFF.

V usage is TRBV21-1 and J usage is TRBJ2-2; the D segment call TRBD1 is taken from the table without a DNA check. TRBV21-1 is a pseudogene segment. The CDR3 loop spans 16 amino acids. CDR3 nucleotide sequence: TGTGCCAGCAGCAAAGTTGTCAGGATTGACACCGGGGAGCTGTTTTTT. Translated, it gives CASSKVVRIDTGELFF.

V usage is TRBV5-3 and J usage is TRBJ2-2; weak D call: TRBD1 (5 bases). TRBV5-3 is an open reading frame, and its role is uncertain. The V and J ends lost 1 base and 3 bases respectively, with 13 bases between them. The CDR3 extends over 16 amino acids. The CDR3 region has the DNA TGTGCCAGAAGCTTGATATGGCAGGGTCACACCGGGGAGCTGTTTTTT. It specifies CARSLIWQGHTGELFF.

The chain joins TRBV29-1 to TRBJ2-5; D ambiguous. V was clipped by 4 bases and J by 5 bases, with 11 bases between them. CDR3 length: 12 amino acids. Germline V gives CDR1 SQVTM, CDR2 ANQGSEA. Written as DNA, the CDR3 is TGCAGCGTTGTGACCAGGTTGGAGACCCAGTACTTC. Residues: CSVVTRLETQYF.

The genes are TRBV7-9 and TRBJ1-1, with D possibly TRBD1 on 5 matching bases. The CDR3 is made up of 14 amino acids. V dropped 8 bases and J dropped 4 bases, with 17 bases sitting between them. Per germline, CDR1 SEHNR and CDR2 FQNEAQ (reference sequence). CDR3 in amino acids: CASCVGGEATEAFF. The CDR3, as DNA: TGTGCCAGCTGCGTGGGGGGAGAGGCCACTGAAGCTTTCTTT.